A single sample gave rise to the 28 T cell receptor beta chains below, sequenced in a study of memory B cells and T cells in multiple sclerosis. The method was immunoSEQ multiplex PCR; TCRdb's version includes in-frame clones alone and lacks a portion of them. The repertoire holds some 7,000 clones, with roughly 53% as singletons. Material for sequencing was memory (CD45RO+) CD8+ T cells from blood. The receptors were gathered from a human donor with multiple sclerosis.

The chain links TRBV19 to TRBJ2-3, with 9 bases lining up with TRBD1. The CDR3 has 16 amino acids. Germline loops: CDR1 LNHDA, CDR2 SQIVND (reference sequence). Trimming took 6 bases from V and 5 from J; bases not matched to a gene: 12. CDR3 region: CASSAPPGQGKDTQYF. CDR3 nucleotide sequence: TGTGCCAGTAGCGCGCCGCCGGGACAGGGTAAAGATACGCAGTATTTT.

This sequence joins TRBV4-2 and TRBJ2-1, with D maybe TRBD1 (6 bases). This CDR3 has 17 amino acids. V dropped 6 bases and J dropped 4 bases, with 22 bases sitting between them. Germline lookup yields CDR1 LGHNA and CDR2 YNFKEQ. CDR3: CASSPERSQGTYNEQFF. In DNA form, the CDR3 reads TGTGCCAGCAGTCCAGAGAGGTCGCAGGGGACGTACAATGAGCAGTTCTTC.

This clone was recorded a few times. CDR3 bases: TGTGCCAGCTACGGACAGGGAGTCCACGAGCAGTACTTC. Translating it yields CASYGQGVHEQYF. The V and J genes are TRBV2 and TRBJ2-7; 8 bases match TRBD1. This CDR3 is 13 amino acids long. The germline gives CDR1 SNHLY, CDR2 FYNNEI. The trim removed 8 bases at V and 5 bases at J, leaving 8 bases unmatched.

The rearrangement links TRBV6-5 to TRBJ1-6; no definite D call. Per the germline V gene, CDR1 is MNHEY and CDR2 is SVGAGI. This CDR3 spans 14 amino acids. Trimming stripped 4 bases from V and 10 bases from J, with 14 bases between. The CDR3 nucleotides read TGTGCCAGCAGTTCGGGGAGGGAGGGATCACCCCTCCACTTT. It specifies CASSSGREGSPLHF.

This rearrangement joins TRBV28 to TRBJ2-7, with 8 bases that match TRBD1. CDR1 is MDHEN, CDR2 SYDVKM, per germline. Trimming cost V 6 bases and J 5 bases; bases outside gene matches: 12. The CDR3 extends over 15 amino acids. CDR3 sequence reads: CASRLASGGLDEQYF. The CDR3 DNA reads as TGTGCCAGCAGATTAGCATCAGGGGGCCTGGACGAGCAGTACTTC.

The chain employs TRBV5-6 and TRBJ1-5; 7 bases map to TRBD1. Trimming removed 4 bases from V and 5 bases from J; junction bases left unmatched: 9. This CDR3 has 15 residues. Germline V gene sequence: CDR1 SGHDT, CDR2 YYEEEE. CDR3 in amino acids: CASSRQGWRDQPQHF. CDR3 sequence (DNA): TGTGCCAGCAGCCGACAGGGCTGGCGCGATCAGCCCCAGCATTTT.

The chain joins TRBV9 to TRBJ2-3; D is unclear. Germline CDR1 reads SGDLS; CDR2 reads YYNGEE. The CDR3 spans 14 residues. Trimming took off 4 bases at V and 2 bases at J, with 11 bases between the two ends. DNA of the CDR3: TGTGCCAGCAGCCCGACTCCGGACACAGATACGCAGTATTTT. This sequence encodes CASSPTPDTDTQYF.

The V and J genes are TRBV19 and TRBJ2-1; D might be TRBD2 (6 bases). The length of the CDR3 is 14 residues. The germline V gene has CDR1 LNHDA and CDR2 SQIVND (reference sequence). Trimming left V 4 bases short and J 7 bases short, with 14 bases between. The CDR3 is CASSSLGRGNEQFF. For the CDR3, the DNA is TGTGCCAGTAGTAGTCTCGGCCGGGGGAATGAGCAGTTCTTC. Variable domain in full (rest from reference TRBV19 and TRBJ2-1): DGGITQSPKYLFRKEGQNVTLSCEQNLNHDAMYWYRQDPGQGLRLIYYSQIVNDFQKGDIAEGYSVSREKKESFPLTVTSAQKNPTAFYLCASSSLGRGNEQFFGPGTRLTVL.

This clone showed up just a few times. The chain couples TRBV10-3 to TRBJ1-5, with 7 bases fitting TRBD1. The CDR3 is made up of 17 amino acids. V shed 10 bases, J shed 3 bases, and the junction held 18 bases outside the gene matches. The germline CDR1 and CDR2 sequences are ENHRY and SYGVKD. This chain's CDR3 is CASSNSIAGGTNQPQHF. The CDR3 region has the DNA TGTGCCAGCAGCAACTCTATTGCAGGGGGTACCAATCAGCCCCAGCATTTT.

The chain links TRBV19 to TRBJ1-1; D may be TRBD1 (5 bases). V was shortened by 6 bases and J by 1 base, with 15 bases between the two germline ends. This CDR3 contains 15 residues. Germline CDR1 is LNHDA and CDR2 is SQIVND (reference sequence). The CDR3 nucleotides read TGTGCCAGTAGGTTAACAGGCCTCACGAACACTGAAGCTTTCTTT. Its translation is CASRLTGLTNTEAFF.

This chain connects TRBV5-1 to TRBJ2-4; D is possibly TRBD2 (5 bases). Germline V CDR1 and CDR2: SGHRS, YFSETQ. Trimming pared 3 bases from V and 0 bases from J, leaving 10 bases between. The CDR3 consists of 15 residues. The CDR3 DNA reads TGCGCCAGCAGCTGGGAGCTAGGAGCCAAAAACATTCAGTACTTC. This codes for CASSWELGAKNIQYF.

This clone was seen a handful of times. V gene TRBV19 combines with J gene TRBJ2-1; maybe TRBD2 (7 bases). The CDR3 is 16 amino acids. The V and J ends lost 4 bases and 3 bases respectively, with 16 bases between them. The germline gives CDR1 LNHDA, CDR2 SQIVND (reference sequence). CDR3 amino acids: CASSTLEGGYYNEQFF. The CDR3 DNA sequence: TGTGCCAGTAGTACTCTAGAGGGGGGGTACTACAATGAGCAGTTCTTC.

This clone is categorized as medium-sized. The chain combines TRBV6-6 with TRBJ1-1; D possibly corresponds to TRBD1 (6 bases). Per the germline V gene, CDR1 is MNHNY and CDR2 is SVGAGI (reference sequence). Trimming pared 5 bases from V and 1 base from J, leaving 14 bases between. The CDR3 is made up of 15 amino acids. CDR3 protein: CASSTSYRENTEAFF. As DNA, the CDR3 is TGTGCCAGCAGTACCTCCTACAGGGAGAACACTGAAGCTTTCTTT.

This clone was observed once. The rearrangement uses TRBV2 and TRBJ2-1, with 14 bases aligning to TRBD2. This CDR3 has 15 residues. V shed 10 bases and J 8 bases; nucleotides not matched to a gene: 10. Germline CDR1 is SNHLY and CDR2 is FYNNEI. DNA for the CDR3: TGTGCCACCACACAGACTAGCGGGGGGGCCGATGAGCAGTTCTTC. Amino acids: CATTQTSGGADEQFF.

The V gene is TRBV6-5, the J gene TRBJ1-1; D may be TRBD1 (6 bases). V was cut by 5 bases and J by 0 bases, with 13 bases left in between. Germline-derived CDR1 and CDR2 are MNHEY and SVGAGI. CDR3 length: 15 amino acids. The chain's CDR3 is CASSTRQEMNTEAFF. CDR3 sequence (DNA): TGTGCCAGCAGTACAAGACAGGAGATGAACACTGAAGCTTTCTTT.

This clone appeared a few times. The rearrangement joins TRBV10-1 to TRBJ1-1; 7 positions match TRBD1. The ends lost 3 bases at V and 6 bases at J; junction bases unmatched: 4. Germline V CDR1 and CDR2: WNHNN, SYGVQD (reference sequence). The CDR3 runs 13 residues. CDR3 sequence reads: CASSDRGEAEAFF. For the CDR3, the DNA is TGCGCCAGCAGTGACAGGGGGGAGGCTGAAGCTTTCTTT.

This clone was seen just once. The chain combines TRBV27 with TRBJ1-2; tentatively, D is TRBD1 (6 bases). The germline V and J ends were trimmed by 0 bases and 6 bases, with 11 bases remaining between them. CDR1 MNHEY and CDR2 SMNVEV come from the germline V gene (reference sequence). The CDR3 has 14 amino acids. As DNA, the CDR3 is TGTGCCAGCAGTTTATCCAGGGGAGTCGATGGCTACACCTTC. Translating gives CASSLSRGVDGYTF.

The CDR3 loop reads CASSYSGLADEQFF. The CDR3 DNA is TGTGCCAGCAGTTACTCCGGCCTAGCAGATGAGCAGTTCTTC. The chain uses TRBV6-6 and TRBJ2-1; perhaps TRBD2 as D (5 bases). Germline CDR1 and CDR2: MNHNY and SVGAGI (reference sequence). CDR3 length equals 14 residues. V dropped 0 bases and J dropped 8 bases, with 11 bases sitting between them.

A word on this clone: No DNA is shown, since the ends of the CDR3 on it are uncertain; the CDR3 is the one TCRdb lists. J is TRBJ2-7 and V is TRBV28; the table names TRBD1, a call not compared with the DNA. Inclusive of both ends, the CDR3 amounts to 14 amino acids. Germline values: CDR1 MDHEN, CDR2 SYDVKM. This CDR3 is CASSFFGSSYEQYF.

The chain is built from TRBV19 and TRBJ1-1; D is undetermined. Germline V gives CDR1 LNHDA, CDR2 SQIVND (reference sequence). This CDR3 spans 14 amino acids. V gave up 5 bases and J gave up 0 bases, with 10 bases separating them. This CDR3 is CASSGLFMNTEAFF. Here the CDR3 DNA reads TGTGCCAGTAGTGGCCTCTTTATGAACACTGAAGCTTTCTTT.

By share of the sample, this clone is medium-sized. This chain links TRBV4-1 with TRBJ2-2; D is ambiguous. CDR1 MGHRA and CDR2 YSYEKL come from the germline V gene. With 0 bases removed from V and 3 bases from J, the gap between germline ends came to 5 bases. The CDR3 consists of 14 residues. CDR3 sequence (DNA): TGCGCCAGCAGCCAAGATTTCGACACCGGGGAGCTGTTTTTT. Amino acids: CASSQDFDTGELFF.

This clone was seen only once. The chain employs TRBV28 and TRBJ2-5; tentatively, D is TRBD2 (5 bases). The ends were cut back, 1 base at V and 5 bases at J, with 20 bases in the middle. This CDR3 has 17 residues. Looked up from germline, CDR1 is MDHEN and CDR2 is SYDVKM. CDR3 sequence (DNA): TGTGCCAGCAGTTTATTCCCCGACCTACACGGCGGGGAGACCCAGTACTTC. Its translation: CASSLFPDLHGGETQYF.

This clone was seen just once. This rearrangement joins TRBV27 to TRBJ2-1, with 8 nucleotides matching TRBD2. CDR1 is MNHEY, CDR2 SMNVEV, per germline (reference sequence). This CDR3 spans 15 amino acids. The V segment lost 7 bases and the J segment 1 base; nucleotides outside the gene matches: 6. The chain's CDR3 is CASTNRGGSYNEQFF. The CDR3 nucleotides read TGTGCCAGCACCAATCGGGGGGGATCCTACAATGAGCAGTTCTTC.

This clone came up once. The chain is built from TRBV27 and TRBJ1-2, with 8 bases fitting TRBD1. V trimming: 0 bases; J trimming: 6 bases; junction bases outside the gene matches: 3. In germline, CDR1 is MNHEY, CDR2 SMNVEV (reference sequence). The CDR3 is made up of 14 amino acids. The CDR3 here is CASSLSGRGHGYTF. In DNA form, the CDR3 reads TGTGCCAGCAGTTTATCGGGCAGGGGGCATGGCTACACCTTC.

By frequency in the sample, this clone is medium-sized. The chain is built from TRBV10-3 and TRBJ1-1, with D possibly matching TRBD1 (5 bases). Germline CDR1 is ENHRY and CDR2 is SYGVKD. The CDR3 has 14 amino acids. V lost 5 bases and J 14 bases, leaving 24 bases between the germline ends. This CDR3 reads CAISPLDKALEVFF. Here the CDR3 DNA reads TGTGCCATCAGTCCCTTGGACAAGGCCCTTGAAGTGTTCTTT.

DNA for the CDR3: TGTGCCAGCAGTGACAGCTACGAGCAGTACTTC. Translating gives CASSDSYEQYF. The chain combines TRBV6-6 with TRBJ2-5, with D possibly being TRBD1 (5 bases). The DNA matches TRBJ2-7 better at its end, which makes the J call doubtful. Looked up from germline, CDR1 is MNHNY and CDR2 is SVGAGI (reference sequence). This CDR3 spans 11 amino acids.

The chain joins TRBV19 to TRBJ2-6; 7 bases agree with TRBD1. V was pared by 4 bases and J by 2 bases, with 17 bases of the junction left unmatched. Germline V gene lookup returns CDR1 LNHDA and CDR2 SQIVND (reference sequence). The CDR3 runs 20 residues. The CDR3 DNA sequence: TGTGCCAGTAGTACTAACTGGGACAGCCAGTCGTCTACTGGGGCCAACGTCCTGACTTTC. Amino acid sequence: CASSTNWDSQSSTGANVLTF.

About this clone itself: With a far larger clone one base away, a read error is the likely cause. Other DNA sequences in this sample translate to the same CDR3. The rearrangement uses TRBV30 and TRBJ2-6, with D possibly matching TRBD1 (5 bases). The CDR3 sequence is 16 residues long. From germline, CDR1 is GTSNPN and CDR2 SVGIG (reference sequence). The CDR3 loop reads CAWSVPAGNGANVLTF. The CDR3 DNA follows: TGTGCCTGGAGTGTACCGGCAGGGAATGGGGCTAACGTCCTGACTTTC.